A single sample gave rise to the 3 T cell receptor beta chains below, sequenced in a study of regulatory T cells in long-lasting Graves disease. Noted time point: newly diagnosed GD, antithyroid drugs for less than 3 months. The TCR library was made from RNA extracted from PBMCs. iRepertoire HTBI primers and Arm-PCR of CDR3 regions built TCR beta libraries. Via MiXCR, TCRdb re-called the multiplex PCR reads, giving one row per CDR3 protein. The data contain 240,000 or so distinct CDR3 sequences, around 20% of them singletons. This specimen was peripheral blood mononuclear cells (PBMCs), taken at new diagnosis, from a patient treated with antithyroid drugs. These receptors were collected from a female donor with Graves disease.

To note about this clonotype: A far larger clone lies a single base away; this is likely a read error. CDR3 nucleotides: TGTGCCAGCACCACACCCGAGGGCTACGAGCAGTACTTC. Residues: CASTTPEGYEQYF. The chain combines TRBV28 with TRBJ2-3, with D possibly being TRBD2 (5 bases). The closer fit of TRBJ2-7 to the DNA end suggests the J call may be wrong. From germline, CDR1 is MDHEN and CDR2 SYDVKM. CDR3 length: 13 residues.

A note on this clonotype: This may be a read error: a much more frequent sequence differs by one nucleotide. The gene calls are TRBV7-2 and TRBJ2-7; D possibly uses TRBD1 or TRBD2 (5 bases each). The CDR3 contains 15 residues. V shed 8 bases and J shed 6 bases, with 23 bases lying between them. The V gene's germline CDR1 is SGHTA and CDR2 FQGNSA. This CDR3 is CASGPAGTRGTEQYF. CDR3 coding DNA: TGTGCCAGCGGCCCCGCCGGGACCCGGGGAACCGAGCAGTACTTC.

In this sample, this clonotype turned up many times. This rearrangement joins TRBV3-1 to TRBJ2-7, with 10 bases lining up with TRBD1. The trim removed 4 bases at V and 3 bases at J, leaving 6 bases unmatched. Germline assignment: CDR1 LGHDT and CDR2 YNNKEL (reference sequence). This CDR3 spans 15 amino acids. The CDR3 sequence is CASSPQRTGGYEQYF. Here the CDR3 DNA reads TGTGCCAGCAGCCCCCAGCGGACAGGGGGCTACGAGCAGTACTTC.